This TCR beta chain appears in the sequencing data of a study of shared clonotypes between healthy human individuals. Sequencing was performed with immunoSEQ multiplex PCR; in TCRdb, only in-frame clones are kept and a portion is missing. Altogether around 550,000 clones are present, 85% to 95% being singletons, with the ten largest covering approximately 0.11%. This CDR3 contains 13 residues. Trimming cost V 3 bases and J 3 bases, with 9 bases left between them. Naive CD8 isolation took CD45RO-negative cells positively selected for CCR7 and excluded terminally differentiated effector memory CD45RA+ cells. This clone was observed a single time.

This TCR derives from a woman in her 30s in good health. This chain joins TRBV23-1 and TRBJ2-7; D may be TRBD2 (6 bases). TRBV23-1 is an open reading frame, and its role is uncertain. The sample was naive CD8+ T cells sorted from blood. The CDR3 region has the DNA TGCGCCAGCAGTCAGACTAGGTTCTACGAGCAGTACTTC. This gives the protein CASSQTRFYEQYF.